This T cell receptor beta chain was captured by sequencing in a study of identical twins. Study-wide findings and caveats: Out-of-frame alpha sequences shared by twins showed excess low generation probability. In cord blood, abundant beta clonotypes had fewer insertions; memory showed no trend.

Each CDR3 protein gets one entry after TCRdb re-called the 5' RACE reads with MiXCR. This table holds about 530,000 distinct CDR3 sequences, about 20% found once. There are 14 residues in the CDR3. The germline V gene encodes CDR1 MDHEN and CDR2 SYDVKM. V lost 6 bases and J 6 bases, leaving 15 bases between the germline ends. This clonotype was detected a few times. Its antigen is undetermined. This sample also belongs to another study, concerning yellow fever vaccine responses in identical twins.

The TCR was taken from a woman aged 18-29 years in good health. The chain carries TRBV28 and TRBJ1-5; D gene uncertain. The sample comprised CD4+ T cells sorted from blood. CDR3: CASSLTLGSQPQHF. The CDR3 nucleotides are TGTGCCAGCAGCCTAACCCTTGGGAGTCAGCCCCAGCATTTT.